These 10 T cell receptor beta chains share one sample of origin, sequenced in a study of T cell clonality in common variable immunodeficiency. Antigen specificity for these receptors is unknown. Profiling relied on immunoSEQ multiplex PCR, and the TCRdb table lists in-frame clones only, not all of them. The sample gives more than 20,000 clones, none seen only once, and the top ten clones hold over 2%. General study points: In common variable immunodeficiency, TCR beta chains reportedly carried fewer deletions and N-nucleotide insertions.

The specimen was peripheral blood mononuclear cells. These receptors came from a human donor with common variable immunodeficiency.

This clone was observed many times. The read terminates 3 residues ahead of where the CDR3 ends, so the germline J gene completes it. This rearrangement joins TRBV6-2 or TRBV6-3 to TRBJ2-2; 9 bases agree with TRBD2. The length of the CDR3 is 16 residues. V was pared by 4 bases and J by 7 bases, with 10 bases of the junction left unmatched. Per germline, CDR1 MNHEY and CDR2 SVGEGT. The CDR3 loop is CASSWGSGGANGELFF. The sequenced CDR3 bases are TGTGCCAGCAGTTGGGGTAGCGGGGGAGCCAACGGGGAG.

This clone was recorded at least ten times. The read stops 3 residues short of the end of the CDR3; the missing end is completed from the germline J gene. This chain uses TRBV13 with TRBJ2-5; the match to TRBD1 covers 10 bases. The trim removed 5 bases at V and 3 bases at J, leaving 6 bases unmatched. Germline V gives CDR1 PRHDT, CDR2 FYEKMQ (reference sequence). The CDR3 consists of 15 residues. Partial CDR3 DNA: TGTGCCAGCAGCCCCTCGGGGACAGGGGAAGAGACC. Protein: CASSPSGTGEET. From start to end, the CDR3 is CASSPSGTGEETQYF.

The table lists this clone with many counts. From the germline J gene comes the end of the CDR3, since the read stops 3 residues before it. This rearrangement joins TRBV28 to TRBJ2-7, with a tentative D call TRBD1 (6 bases). This CDR3 has 16 amino acids. Germline assignment: CDR1 MDHEN and CDR2 SYDVKM. With 4 bases removed from V and 0 bases from J, the gap between germline ends came to 16 bases. The covered CDR3 bases are TGTGCCAGCAGTTCAGACAGGCTTGGAAGCTCCTACGAG. It translates to CASSSDRLGSSYE. The whole CDR3 region reads CASSSDRLGSSYEQYF.

This clone has at least ten counts. The sequence runs out 3 residues before the end of the CDR3; the remainder is reconstructed from the germline J gene. The gene calls are TRBV2 and TRBJ2-3; 9 positions agree with TRBD1. The junction had 4 bases not matched to a gene; V was cut back by 3 bases and J by 6 bases. The germline V gene has CDR1 SNHLY and CDR2 FYNNEI. The CDR3 extends over 14 amino acids. This CDR3 is CASSEGQGTDTQYF. The part of the CDR3 DNA that was read is TGTGCCAGCAGTGAGGGACAGGGAACCGATACG.

In its sample, this clone was seen many times. Read coverage stops 3 residues before the CDR3 terminus; the germline J gene supplies the remainder. The chain uses TRBV20-1 and TRBJ1-6, with unresolved D. V lost 3 bases, J lost 5 bases, and 11 bases lay in between. The CDR3 covers 14 residues. Germline V gene sequence: CDR1 DFQATT, CDR2 SNEGSKA (reference sequence). CDR3 sequence: CSASHRANNSPLHF. Incomplete CDR3 DNA: TGCAGTGCTAGTCATAGGGCGAATAATTCACCC.

The table lists this clone with many counts. The read finishes 3 residues shy of the CDR3 end, and the germline J gene is used to complete it. This specimen includes other DNA sequences encoding the same CDR3. The chain combines TRBV5-1 with TRBJ2-7; D unresolved. Germline V gene data show CDR1 as SGHRS and CDR2 as YFSETQ. This CDR3 has 15 amino acids. V lost 2 bases and J 0 bases, leaving 12 bases between the germline ends. CDR3 DNA, as far as it was read: TGCGCCAGCAGCTTCTCGACTGGTAGCTCCTACGAG. Amino acid sequence: CASSFSTGSSYE. The whole CDR3 sequence is CASSFSTGSSYEQYF. The full variable domain, completed using reference TRBV5-1 and TRBJ2-7, is KAGVTQTPRYLIKTRGQQVTLSCSPISGHRSVSWYQQTPGQGLQFLFEYFSETQRNKGNFPGRFSGRQFSNSRSEMNVSTLELGDSALYLCASSFSTGSSYEQYFGPGTRLTVT.

The sample holds many counts of this clone. Read sequence stops 3 residues before the CDR3 end, and the germline J gene provides the missing end. The chain is built from TRBV7-6 and TRBJ2-7, with TRBD2 matching over 9 bases. V lost 1 base to trimming and J lost 2 bases; unmatched junction nucleotides: 3. The CDR3 is 15 amino acids. Germline CDR1 is SGHVS and CDR2 is FNYEAQ. The covered CDR3 bases are TGTGCCAGCAGCTTAGAGACTAGCGGTCCCTACGAG. It is translated as CASSLETSGPYE. The complete CDR3 protein is CASSLETSGPYEQYF.

Ten or more counts support this clone. The read stops 3 residues short of the end of the CDR3; the missing end is completed from the germline J gene. V gene TRBV20-1 combines with J gene TRBJ2-5; possibly TRBD1 for D (6 bases). The CDR3 totals 13 residues. Germline lookup yields CDR1 DFQATT and CDR2 SNEGSKA (reference sequence). Trimming removed 4 bases from V and 6 bases from J, with 15 bases in between. CDR3 sequence reads: CSANFQGLQTQYF. The sequenced CDR3 bases are TGCAGTGCTAACTTCCAGGGGTTACAGACC.

At least ten counts were recorded for this clone. The CDR3 end is not reached by the read, which stops 3 residues before it; the germline J gene fills it in. The chain is built from TRBV7-8 and TRBJ1-1, with D unresolved. Germline CDR1 is SGHVS and CDR2 is FQNEAQ. The ends were cut back, 5 bases at V and 3 bases at J, with 10 bases in the middle. The length of the CDR3 is 13 residues. CDR3 region: CASSPRPYTEAFF. The CDR3 DNA, read in part, is TGTGCCAGCAGCCCGCGTCCCTACACTGAA.

In its sample, this clone was seen many times. Coverage ceases 3 residues before the CDR3 finishes, and the germline J gene fills in the end. The rearrangement links TRBV6-1 to TRBJ1-1, with 7 bases that match TRBD1. There are 16 residues in the CDR3. Germline V gene lookup returns CDR1 MNHNS and CDR2 SASEGT. The junction had 8 bases not matched to a gene; V was cut back by 4 bases and J by 0 bases. Incomplete CDR3 DNA: TGTGCCAGCAGTGGGTCAAACAGGGGCCTGAACACTGAA. Its protein product is CASSGSNRGLNTE. The whole CDR3 region reads CASSGSNRGLNTEAFF.